The rows below give T cell receptor beta chains drawn from one sample of a study of cytomegalovirus exposure and HLA in healthy donors. Profiled with immunoSEQ multiplex PCR; TCRdb holds only in-frame clones, not every one. The data show more than 250,000 clones, roughly 91% seen once. Sequenced material: PBMCs. The source is a woman aged 30 to 39 in good health and CMV-seronegative. Each CDR3 is given with its conserved first and last residue. Fields, in order: V gene, J gene, D gene, clone size, CDR3 DNA, CDR3 protein. D genes are given only for firm matches. Clone size appears in some rows only: once, few, many, or a class for an expanded clone.

V: TRBV6-1; J: TRBJ2-1; D: TRBD1; size: -; DNA: TGTGCCAGCAGTGACGGACAGGGTGCTAACAATGAGCAGTTCTTC; CDR3: CASSDGQGANNEQFF
V: TRBV27; J: TRBJ2-7; D: -; size: -; DNA: TGTGCCAGCAGTTTCTTCTTCGAGCAGTACTTC; CDR3: CASSFFFEQYF
V: TRBV27; J: TRBJ2-7; D: TRBD2; size: -; DNA: TGTGCCAGCAGTTCCCAAGCGGGATCCTACGAGCAGTACTTC; CDR3: CASSSQAGSYEQYF
V: TRBV9; J: TRBJ2-7; D: -; size: -; DNA: TGTGCCAGCAGCACGACACCATCCTACGAGCAGTACTTC; CDR3: CASSTTPSYEQYF
V: TRBV2; J: TRBJ2-7; D: TRBD2; size: -; DNA: TGTGCCAGCTCAAGTAGCGGGGGAAGCCCCTACGAGCAGTACTTC; CDR3: CASSSSGGSPYEQYF
V: TRBV2; J: TRBJ2-1; D: TRBD2; size: -; DNA: TGTGCCAGCAAAGCCGGGACTAGCGGGAGCAATGAGCAGTTCTTC; CDR3: CASKAGTSGSNEQFF
V: TRBV6-5; J: TRBJ2-7; D: -; size: -; DNA: TGTGCCAGCAGGAGGGGGGTCTACGAGCAGTACTTC; CDR3: CASRRGVYEQYF
V: TRBV27; J: TRBJ2-2; D: -; size: -; DNA: TGTGCCAGCAGCCGCGCCGGGGAGCTGTTTTTT; CDR3: CASSRAGELFF
V: TRBV6-1; J: TRBJ1-5; D: -; size: once; DNA: TGTGCCAGCAGTGAACGGCACAGCAATCAGCCCCAGCATTTT; CDR3: CASSERHSNQPQHF
V: TRBV7-9; J: TRBJ2-3; D: -; size: -; DNA: TGTGCCAGCAGCTTAGGACCGGGGAGCACAGATACGCAGTATTTT; CDR3: CASSLGPGSTDTQYF
V: TRBV5-4; J: TRBJ2-3; D: -; size: -; DNA: TGTGCCAGCAGCTTGGAGCTAGCGACAGATACGCAGTATTTT; CDR3: CASSLELATDTQYF
V: TRBV9; J: TRBJ2-3; D: -; size: -; DNA: TGTGCCAGCAGCGTAGACCACGACACAGATACGCAGTATTTT; CDR3: CASSVDHDTDTQYF
V: TRBV5-1; J: TRBJ2-5; D: -; size: -; DNA: TGCGCCAGCAGCTTGTCACTAGAGGTGCCCGAGACCCAGTACTTC; CDR3: CASSLSLEVPETQYF
V: TRBV28; J: TRBJ2-7; D: -; size: -; DNA: TGTGCCAGCACCCCGGTGGACCCCGACTACGAGCAGTACTTC; CDR3: CASTPVDPDYEQYF
V: TRBV9; J: TRBJ2-6; D: -; size: -; DNA: TGTGCCAGCAGCGTTCAACAGGGAATCCTCTCTGGGGCCAACGTCCTGACTTTC; CDR3: CASSVQQGILSGANVLTF
V: TRBV11-2; J: TRBJ2-3; D: TRBD1; size: -; DNA: TGTGCCAGCAGCTTAGTGGGACAGACTCGCACAGATACGCAGTATTTT; CDR3: CASSLVGQTRTDTQYF
V: TRBV5-4; J: TRBJ2-7; D: -; size: -; DNA: TGTGCCAGCAGCCGAAGAAATAGCGGCACCTACGAGCAGTACTTC; CDR3: CASSRRNSGTYEQYF
V: TRBV28; J: TRBJ2-7; D: -; size: -; DNA: TGTGCCAGCAGTATCGCCCCCGTTACCGTCGAGCAGTACTTC; CDR3: CASSIAPVTVEQYF
V: TRBV7-3; J: TRBJ2-3; D: -; size: few; DNA: TGTGCCAGCAGTCGGGACTCAGGCACAGATACGCAGTATTTT; CDR3: CASSRDSGTDTQYF
V: TRBV6-5; J: TRBJ2-7; D: -; size: once; DNA: TGTGCCAGCAGTTATGGGACAAACGGGTACGAGCAGTACTTC; CDR3: CASSYGTNGYEQYF
V: TRBV7-9; J: TRBJ2-5; D: -; size: -; DNA: TGTGCCAGCACCCCTGGAGAGACCCAGTACTTC; CDR3: CASTPGETQYF
V: TRBV15; J: TRBJ2-3; D: -; size: -; DNA: TGTGCCACCAGCAGAGTGGCAGGGACCGATACGCAGTATTTT; CDR3: CATSRVAGTDTQYF
V: TRBV6-6; J: TRBJ2-2; D: -; size: once; DNA: TGTGCCAGCCTTGGGGGGAGCACCGGGGAGCTGTTTTTT; CDR3: CASLGGSTGELFF
V: TRBV27; J: TRBJ2-1; D: -; size: -; DNA: TGTGCCAGCAGTTTAGATTGGCCCCCCGTGGCCACTGAGCAGTTCTTC; CDR3: CASSLDWPPVATEQFF
V: TRBV5-1; J: TRBJ1-1; D: -; size: -; DNA: TGCGCCAGCAGCCTGGGTTGGACTGAAGCTTTCTTT; CDR3: CASSLGWTEAFF
V: TRBV6-1; J: TRBJ1-1; D: -; size: -; DNA: TGTGCCAGCAGTGAAGCGTCTACCGGGAGGGCTGAAGCTTTCTTT; CDR3: CASSEASTGRAEAFF
V: TRBV27; J: TRBJ2-3; D: TRBD2; size: -; DNA: TGTGCCAGCAGTTTATCCGGACTAGGCACAGATACGCAGTATTTT; CDR3: CASSLSGLGTDTQYF
V: TRBV15; J: TRBJ2-1; D: -; size: -; DNA: TGTGCCACCAGCATGAACCAGGGACTTTACAATGAGCAGTTCTTC; CDR3: CATSMNQGLYNEQFF
V: TRBV18; J: TRBJ1-2; D: -; size: once; DNA: TGTGCCAGCTCAGGGGGCGACTATGGCTACACCTTC; CDR3: CASSGGDYGYTF
V: TRBV7-2; J: TRBJ2-7; D: -; size: once; DNA: TGTGCCAGCAGTTCCTCGGGTGGGGTGAACGAGCAGTACTTC; CDR3: CASSSSGGVNEQYF
V: TRBV7-9; J: TRBJ2-7; D: -; size: -; DNA: TGTGCCAGCAGCTTACCCTTACTGGGTTCGTCCTACGAGCAGTACTTC; CDR3: CASSLPLLGSSYEQYF
V: TRBV27; J: TRBJ2-3; D: -; size: -; DNA: TGTGCCAGCAGTTTAACAGCGATTAGCACAGATACGCAGTATTTT; CDR3: CASSLTAISTDTQYF
V: TRBV19; J: TRBJ2-2; D: TRBD2; size: few; DNA: TGTGCCACTAGTAGGACCGGGACTAGGGGTACCGGGGAGCTGTTTTTT; CDR3: CATSRTGTRGTGELFF
V: TRBV6-5; J: TRBJ2-7; D: -; size: -; DNA: TGTGCCAGCAGGCGGGGGCGAGCCTACGAGCAGTACTTC; CDR3: CASRRGRAYEQYF
V: TRBV5-1; J: TRBJ2-2; D: TRBD1; size: -; DNA: TGCGCCAGCAGCTTGACAGGGGTTGCCGGGGAGCTGTTTTTT; CDR3: CASSLTGVAGELFF
V: TRBV5-4; J: TRBJ1-1; D: -; size: -; DNA: TGTGCCAGCAGCTTGGGTTCCACTGAAGCTTTCTTT; CDR3: CASSLGSTEAFF
V: TRBV4-3; J: TRBJ2-7; D: TRBD1; size: -; DNA: TGCGCCAGCAGCCAAGACCAGGGGGCATCCTACGAGCAGTACTTC; CDR3: CASSQDQGASYEQYF
V: TRBV29-1; J: TRBJ1-1; D: -; size: -; DNA: TGCAGCGTTTCAGTGGGGGGCGCCGGACCTGAAGCTTTCTTT; CDR3: CSVSVGGAGPEAFF
V: TRBV11-1; J: TRBJ2-2; D: -; size: -; DNA: TGTGCCAGCAGCTCCCCAACCGGGGAGCTGTTTTTT; CDR3: CASSSPTGELFF
V: TRBV12-2; J: TRBJ2-7; D: -; size: -; DNA: TGTGCAAGTCGCTTAGCGCCGGCCCGGCGGCCCAACGGGGACTACTACTTCGAGCAGTACTTC; CDR3: CASRLAPARRPNGDYYFEQYF
V: TRBV28; J: TRBJ2-5; D: TRBD2; size: -; DNA: TGTGCCAGCAGTTTCCGGGGGGGAATCGGCCAAGAGACCCAGTACTTC; CDR3: CASSFRGGIGQETQYF
V: TRBV19; J: TRBJ1-1; D: TRBD1; size: -; DNA: TGTGCCAGTAGTATCTCGGACAGGGGGACCTTGGGAGCTTTCTTT; CDR3: CASSISDRGTLGAFF
V: TRBV28; J: TRBJ2-7; D: -; size: -; DNA: TGTGCCAGCAGTTTATCCCGTGAGCAGTACTTC; CDR3: CASSLSREQYF
V: TRBV4-1; J: TRBJ2-5; D: -; size: -; DNA: TGCGCCAGCAGCCAAGTTGGACCCCACATGGGAGAGACCCAGTACTTC; CDR3: CASSQVGPHMGETQYF
V: TRBV4-3; J: TRBJ2-1; D: TRBD2; size: -; DNA: TGCGCCAGCAGCCAAGTGACTAGCGGGAGTAATGAGCAGTTCTTC; CDR3: CASSQVTSGSNEQFF
V: TRBV4-3; J: TRBJ2-2; D: -; size: -; DNA: TGCGCCAGCAGCCCGACAGGCGGCACCGGGGAGCTGTTTTTT; CDR3: CASSPTGGTGELFF
V: TRBV2; J: TRBJ2-1; D: TRBD2; size: -; DNA: TGTGCCAGCAGTAGGCTAGCGGGAGATAACAATGAGCAGTTCTTC; CDR3: CASSRLAGDNNEQFF
V: TRBV29-1; J: TRBJ2-7; D: TRBD1; size: once; DNA: TGCAGCGCCGAGGACAGGGTCCTAGGCGAGCAGTACTTC; CDR3: CSAEDRVLGEQYF
V: TRBV28; J: TRBJ2-5; D: -; size: -; DNA: TGTGCCAGCGCCCTTATTCTAGAGCAAGAGACCCAGTACTTC; CDR3: CASALILEQETQYF
V: TRBV4-1; J: TRBJ2-1; D: -; size: -; DNA: TGCGCCAGCAGCCAAAATGCCGGTTTCCTATACAATGAGCAGTTCTTC; CDR3: CASSQNAGFLYNEQFF
V: TRBV7-2; J: TRBJ2-5; D: TRBD1; size: -; DNA: TGTGCCAGCAGCTTAGCTGACAGGGGGCTGCAGTACTTC; CDR3: CASSLADRGLQYF
V: TRBV28; J: TRBJ1-2; D: TRBD1; size: -; DNA: TGTGCCAGCAGTTTAGGACAGGGGGTATATGGCTACACCTTC; CDR3: CASSLGQGVYGYTF
V: TRBV28; J: TRBJ2-7; D: TRBD1; size: -; DNA: TGTGCCAGCAGTTCGACAGGGGTCTCCTACGAGCAGTACTTC; CDR3: CASSSTGVSYEQYF